Listed here are 26 T cell receptor beta chains from one sample, sequenced in a study of T cell responses to AZD1222 COVID-19 vaccine (dated by TCRdb to about 2021). Libraries were constructed by the immunoSEQ multiplex PCR assay. This is the immuneACCESS table as TCRdb keeps it, with only in-frame sequences that have V and J called. A part of the clones is gone; compared with another copy, unresolved V genes explain less than half, and the rest is unexplained. The sample table shows roughly 90,000 clones, and roughly 89% are seen once. The biggest ten clones account for about 5.7% of the sample. The sample's time point, from its label and the paper: about 28 days (+/-7) after the second vaccine dose. The material sequenced was peripheral blood, taken 28 days after the second AZD1222 dose. These receptors came from an adult who received the AZD1222 COVID-19 vaccine.

This chain connects TRBV5-1 to TRBJ2-5; D unresolved. Germline assignment: CDR1 SGHRS and CDR2 YFSETQ. This CDR3 comprises 15 residues. Trimming shortened V by 3 bases and J by 1 base, and 13 bases separated the two germline ends. CDR3 residues: CASSYPATGQETQYF. Written as DNA, the CDR3 is TGCGCCAGCAGCTACCCGGCGACCGGCCAAGAGACCCAGTACTTC.

The chain joins TRBV4-3 to TRBJ1-2, with 9 bases fitting TRBD1. The CDR3 extends over 15 amino acids. Germline lookup yields CDR1 LGHNA and CDR2 YSLEER. V lost 0 bases and J lost 5; bases outside the gene matches: 4. The DNA of the CDR3 is TGCGCCAGCAGCCAAGATCAGGACAGGGGTTATGGCTACACCTTC. It specifies CASSQDQDRGYGYTF.

CDR3 residues: CASNIWGQGEKLFF. The CDR3 bases are TGTGCCAGTAATATCTGGGGTCAAGGTGAAAAACTGTTTTTT. The chain is built from TRBV19 and TRBJ1-4; the D is unclear. Germline V gives CDR1 LNHDA, CDR2 SQIVND (reference sequence). This CDR3 has 14 residues. V was cut by 7 bases and J by 7 bases, with 16 bases left in between.

The count of this clone is one. This chain links TRBV19 with TRBJ2-2; D call uncertain. V gave up 5 bases and J gave up 8 bases, with 12 bases separating them. The CDR3 covers 13 residues. Germline V gene lookup returns CDR1 LNHDA and CDR2 SQIVND (reference sequence). DNA of the CDR3: TGTGCCAGTAGTGAGGAGATCTTGGGGGAGCTGTTTTTT. As protein: CASSEEILGELFF.

The rearrangement uses TRBV5-1 and TRBJ2-1, with D maybe TRBD2 (5 bases). Trimming stripped 2 bases from V and 6 bases from J, with 9 bases between. Germline-derived CDR1 and CDR2 are SGHRS and YFSETQ. The CDR3 spans 13 residues. CDR3 region: CASSFGGLNEQFF. In nucleotides, the CDR3 is TGCGCCAGCAGCTTTGGCGGGCTCAATGAGCAGTTCTTC.

This sequence joins TRBV7-2 and TRBJ2-7; tentatively, D is TRBD1 (6 bases). The CDR3 runs 17 residues. Germline V gives CDR1 SGHTA, CDR2 FQGNSA. The ends were cut back, 5 bases at V and 6 bases at J, with 26 bases in the middle. The CDR3 coding sequence is TGTGCCAGCAGCCCCCCTTTATCTGGGGGCGATTCTCTCGAGCAGTACTTC. Translating gives CASSPPLSGGDSLEQYF.

V and J are TRBV7-3 and TRBJ1-5; D not certain. Germline CDR1 and CDR2: SGHTA and FQGTGA. CDR3 size: 13 residues. V was cut by 4 bases and J by 7 bases, with 11 bases left in between. The CDR3 bases are TGTGCCAGCAGCTCCGGAGTTGACCAGCCCCAGCATTTT. This sequence encodes CASSSGVDQPQHF.

The chain is built from TRBV5-6 and TRBJ1-1; 8 positions agree with TRBD1. Germline V gene data show CDR1 as SGHDT and CDR2 as YYEEEE. CDR3 length: 15 residues. After removal of 0 bases from V and 5 bases from J, the junction contained 6 bases not matched to a gene. CDR3 nucleotide sequence: TGTGCCAGCAGCTTGGTAGCAGGGGGCTATACTGAAGCTTTCTTT. This encodes CASSLVAGGYTEAFF.

This clone was picked up a small number of times. The J gene is TRBJ2-5, the V gene TRBV6-2 or TRBV6-3; 16 bases are shared with TRBD2. Germline V gives CDR1 MNHEY, CDR2 SVGEGT. This CDR3 is 16 amino acids long. V was pared by 2 bases and J by 4 bases, with 1 base of the junction left unmatched. CDR3 residues: CASSYGTSGGAETQYF. CDR3 nucleotide sequence: TGTGCCAGCAGTTACGGGACTAGCGGGGGGGCAGAGACCCAGTACTTC.

The chain employs TRBV29-1 and TRBJ2-2, with 9 bases identical to TRBD1. The CDR3 is made up of 15 amino acids. Germline CDR1 and CDR2: SQVTM and ANQGSEA. The ends lost 6 bases at V and 8 bases at J; junction bases unmatched: 13. CDR3 amino acids: CSVKLRGQGDGELFF. The CDR3 nucleotides read TGCAGCGTCAAGTTACGGGGACAGGGTGATGGGGAGCTGTTTTTT.

The J gene is TRBJ1-5, the V gene TRBV12-3 or TRBV12-4; no clear D gene. This CDR3 is built from 12 residues. V shed 1 base and J shed 6 bases, with 4 bases lying between them. CDR3 residues: CASSLEGQPQHF. The CDR3 bases are TGTGCCAGCAGTTTAGAAGGTCAGCCCCAGCATTTT.

This rearrangement joins TRBV12-3 or TRBV12-4 to TRBJ1-1; no reliable D call. The CDR3 spans 13 residues. V was clipped by 6 bases and J by 1 base, with 9 bases between them. The DNA of the CDR3 is TGTGCCAGCAGCTTCTGGACGAACACTGAAGCTTTCTTT. The encoded protein is CASSFWTNTEAFF.

The chain employs TRBV28 and TRBJ1-2; no definite D call. Trimming left V 2 bases short and J 6 bases short, with 7 bases between. CDR3 length: 12 residues. CDR1 is MDHEN and CDR2 is SYDVKM in the germline V gene. The CDR3 DNA reads as TGTGCCAGCAGTTTAAAGGGCCATGGCTACACCTTC. Protein product: CASSLKGHGYTF.

The chain joins TRBV7-9 to TRBJ2-5, with 7 bases identical to TRBD2. CDR3 size: 15 residues. The germline V gene has CDR1 SEHNR and CDR2 FQNEAQ (reference sequence). J lost 7 bases, V lost 5 bases, and 13 bases had no gene match. CDR3 region: CASSGGDYISGTQYF. DNA for the CDR3: TGTGCCAGCAGCGGGGGGGACTATATATCGGGGACCCAGTACTTC.

The chain carries TRBV27 and TRBJ2-3; 7 bases line up with TRBD2. Germline-derived CDR1 and CDR2 are MNHEY and SMNVEV (reference sequence). The V and J ends lost 5 bases and 4 bases, in that order; junction bases with no gene match: 6. The CDR3 covers 14 residues. CDR3 sequence: CASSEGGNADTQYF. CDR3 coding DNA: TGTGCCAGCAGTGAGGGAGGGAACGCAGATACGCAGTATTTT.

The rearrangement joins TRBV11-2 to TRBJ2-3; 8 positions agree with TRBD1. CDR1 is SGHAT and CDR2 is FQNNGV in the germline V gene. The V gene end was trimmed by 1 base and the J gene end by 5 bases; junction bases not matched to a gene: 5. CDR3 length: 15 amino acids. CDR3 sequence: CASSLGQGAGDTQYF. The CDR3 nucleotides are TGTGCCAGCAGCTTAGGCCAGGGGGCAGGAGATACGCAGTATTTT.

Only a few counts were recorded for this clone. This chain joins TRBV9 and TRBJ2-7; D gene uncertain. V was pared by 0 bases and J by 1 base, with 8 bases between. The length of the CDR3 is 14 residues. Germline V CDR1 and CDR2: SGDLS, YYNGEE. This CDR3 reads CASSVGTQSYEQYF. CDR3 sequence (DNA): TGTGCCAGCAGCGTAGGCACACAATCCTACGAGCAGTACTTC.

The genes are TRBV27 and TRBJ1-4, with D perhaps TRBD1 (5 bases). In germline, CDR1 is MNHEY, CDR2 SMNVEV (reference sequence). Trimming cost V 0 bases and J 6 bases, with 11 bases left between them. There are 15 residues in the CDR3. The CDR3 DNA reads TGTGCCAGCAGTTTATCGCAGGGTCGGTATGAAAAACTGTTTTTT. It encodes CASSLSQGRYEKLFF.

The chain joins TRBV3-1 (or the pseudogene TRBV3-2) to TRBJ2-5; D gene uncertain. CDR3 length equals 14 residues. Trimming took off 1 base at V and 2 bases at J, with 8 bases between the two ends. CDR1 and CDR2 from the germline V gene are LGHDT and YNNKEL (reference sequence). DNA of the CDR3: TGTGCCAGCAGCCAAGCACGCAGACAAGAGACCCAGTACTTC. Residues: CASSQARRQETQYF.

As DNA, the CDR3 is TGTGCCAGCAGCTTAGCCGGGAACTATGGCTACACCTTC. Its translation: CASSLAGNYGYTF. This chain uses TRBV7-9 with TRBJ1-2; D unclear. Looked up from germline, CDR1 is SEHNR and CDR2 is FQNEAQ (reference sequence). The CDR3 is 13 residues long. The V and J ends lost 0 bases and 2 bases respectively, with 4 bases between them.

V and J are TRBV30 and TRBJ1-1; no firm D call. Trimming shortened V by 5 bases and J by 4 bases, and 17 bases separated the two germline ends. CDR1 and CDR2 from the germline V gene are GTSNPN and SVGIG (reference sequence). The CDR3 consists of 14 residues. The CDR3 sequence is CAWLRAGRGTEAFF. CDR3 bases: TGTGCCTGGTTGCGGGCCGGTCGCGGCACTGAAGCTTTCTTT.

The chain joins TRBV9 to TRBJ2-4; D is possibly TRBD2 (5 bases). This CDR3 contains 13 residues. V dropped 3 bases and J dropped 9 bases, with 13 bases sitting between them. The germline V gene encodes CDR1 SGDLS and CDR2 YYNGEE. Written as DNA, the CDR3 is TGTGCCAGCAGCGATGCAGAGAGCGGCATTCAGTACTTC. This codes for CASSDAESGIQYF.

V and J are TRBV5-6 and TRBJ1-1; D call uncertain. The CDR3 has 16 amino acids. Germline CDR1 reads SGHDT; CDR2 reads YYEEEE. V was pared by 0 bases and J by 1 base, with 13 bases between. The CDR3 region is CASSLAMTGRNTEAFF. CDR3 sequence (DNA): TGTGCCAGCAGCTTGGCCATGACGGGTCGGAACACTGAAGCTTTCTTT. The full variable domain, in which reference TRBV5-6 and TRBJ1-1 provide the parts outside the CDR3, is DAGVTQSPTHLIKTRGQQVTLRCSPKSGHDTVSWYQQALGQGPQFIFQYYEEEERQRGNFPDRFSGHQFPNYSSELNVNALLLGDSALYLCASSLAMTGRNTEAFFGQGTRLTVV.

This CDR3 is CASGQFSGAPGTDTQYF. The CDR3 nucleotides are TGTGCCAGCGGTCAATTTTCGGGGGCCCCCGGCACAGATACGCAGTATTTT. The chain is built from TRBV5-4 and TRBJ2-3; possibly TRBD1 or TRBD2 for D (6 bases each). Trimming shortened V by 7 bases and J by 1 base, and 22 bases separated the two germline ends. CDR1 SGHNT and CDR2 YYREEE come from the germline V gene (reference sequence). The CDR3 spans 17 residues. The variable domain in full, with the rest retrieved from reference TRBV5-4 and TRBJ2-3, is ETGVTQSPTHLIKTRGQQVTLRCSSQSGHNTVSWYQQALGQGPQFIFQYYREEENGRGNFPPRFSGLQFPNYSSELNVNALELDDSALYLCASGQFSGAPGTDTQYFGPGTRLTVL.

The V gene is TRBV19, the J gene TRBJ1-1; 7 nucleotides agree with TRBD1. CDR3 length equals 16 residues. The J segment lost 0 bases and the V segment lost 7 bases, leaving 11 bases of the junction unmatched. Germline values: CDR1 LNHDA, CDR2 SQIVND (reference sequence). CDR3 region: CASTPQTGRLNTEAFF. The CDR3 DNA is TGTGCCAGTACCCCCCAGACAGGGCGCCTGAACACTGAAGCTTTCTTT.

The V call is TRBV3-1 (or the pseudogene TRBV3-2), the J call TRBJ2-4, with D tentatively TRBD2 (5 bases). The CDR3 spans 14 residues. V gave up 0 bases and J gave up 3 bases, with 6 bases separating them. The germline gives CDR1 LGHDT, CDR2 YNNKEL (reference sequence). CDR3 in DNA: TGTGCCAGCAGCCAAGACCGGGACAAAAACATTCAGTACTTC. It codes for CASSQDRDKNIQYF.